One sample yielded the 9 T cell receptor beta chains listed below, sequenced in a study of T cells in Graves' hyperthyroidism and ophthalmopathy. RNA transcripts yielded amplified TCR beta CDR3 regions. First-round RT-PCR of the TCR CDR3 relied on the HTBI primer set. TCRdb ran MiXCR on the multiplex PCR reads and lists one entry per CDR3 protein. This table holds 500,000 to 650,000 distinct CDR3 sequences, 40% to 55% found once. Sample: peripheral blood or thyroid tissue (not recorded which). These receptors all stem from an adult woman with Graves' disease, either hyperthyroidism or ophthalmopathy (not recorded which).

J is TRBJ1-1 and V is TRBV20-1; the match to TRBD1 covers 8 bases. CDR3 length: 15 amino acids. Germline trimming cut 0 bases from V and 3 bases from J; bases unmatched to any gene: 6. Germline V gives CDR1 DFQATT, CDR2 SNEGSKA (reference sequence). CDR3 DNA: TGCAGTGCTAGAGATTTCGAGACAGGGGACACTGAAGCTTTCTTT. This codes for CSARDFETGDTEAFF.

The table lists this clonotype with many counts. This chain links TRBV15 with TRBJ2-7; TRBD1 matches 9 bases. V trimming: 0 bases; J trimming: 1 base; junction bases outside the gene matches: 4. CDR1 is LNHNV and CDR2 is YYDKDF in the germline V gene (reference sequence). CDR3 length: 16 amino acids. CDR3: CATSRDPGQGSYEQYF. The CDR3, as DNA: TGTGCCACCAGCAGAGATCCCGGACAGGGGTCCTACGAGCAGTACTTC.

The V call is TRBV28, the J call TRBJ2-5, with a possible D match to TRBD1 (5 bases). Germline V gene sequence: CDR1 MDHEN, CDR2 SYDVKM. The V gene lost 5 bases and the J gene lost 3 bases, with 19 bases spanning the gap. The CDR3 totals 16 residues. CDR3 sequence reads: CASSPSDTGRKETQYF. In nucleotides, the CDR3 is TGTGCCAGCAGTCCATCCGATACAGGCCGGAAAGAGACCCAGTACTTC.

This clonotype was seen many times. This rearrangement joins TRBV4-1 to TRBJ1-2; 7 positions agree with TRBD1. The CDR3 extends over 14 amino acids. V lost 4 bases, J lost 4 bases, and 6 bases stayed unmatched. Germline V gene sequence: CDR1 MGHRA, CDR2 YSYEKL. The CDR3 is CASSPPNRGYGYTF. Here the CDR3 DNA reads TGCGCCAGCAGCCCCCCTAACAGGGGCTATGGCTACACCTTC.

This clonotype occurred a few times. The chain has TRBV7-9 and TRBJ1-1; D is unclear. This CDR3 spans 12 amino acids. V was pared by 8 bases and J by 1 base, with 8 bases between. From germline, CDR1 is SEHNR and CDR2 FQNEAQ (reference sequence). The DNA for the CDR3 is TGTGCCAGCTCAAGACGGAACACTGAAGCTTTCTTT. This gives the protein CASSRRNTEAFF. Full variable domain (outside the CDR3, taken from reference TRBV7-9 and TRBJ1-1): DTGVSQNPRHKITKRGQNVTFRCDPISEHNRLYWYRQTLGQGPEFLTYFQNEAQLEKSRLLSDRFSAERPKGSFSTLEIQRTEQGDSAMYLCASSRRNTEAFFGQGTRLTVV.

This sequence joins TRBV12-3 or TRBV12-4 and TRBJ2-7; D may correspond to TRBD1 or TRBD2 (6 bases each). The V end was cut by 3 bases, the J end by 0 bases, with 12 bases between. CDR3 length: 15 amino acids. The CDR3 DNA sequence: TGTGCCAGCAGTTTTAGAGGGGGGCGCTCCTACGAGCAGTACTTC. Amino acids: CASSFRGGRSYEQYF.

This clonotype showed up just once. The chain has TRBV29-1 and TRBJ1-3; D may be TRBD1 (5 bases). The V gene's germline CDR1 is SQVTM and CDR2 ANQGSEA. With 7 bases removed from V and 4 bases from J, the gap between germline ends came to 8 bases. The CDR3 has 11 amino acids. CDR3 sequence: CSGGYGNTIYF. The CDR3 DNA reads TGCAGCGGGGGGTACGGAAACACCATATATTTT.

The gene calls are TRBV2 and TRBJ2-5; D is unclear. Germline V gives CDR1 SNHLY, CDR2 FYNNEI. The CDR3 sequence is 15 residues long. V lost 6 bases to trimming and J lost 9 bases, with 23 bases between them. The CDR3 region is CASSRGVLSNQPQYF. CDR3 sequence (DNA): TGTGCCAGCAGCCGTGGTGTATTGAGCAATCAGCCCCAGTACTTC. The whole variable domain, remainder taken from reference TRBV2 and TRBJ2-5, is EPEVTQTPSHQVTQMGQEVILRCVPISNHLYFYWYRQILGQKVEFLVSFYNNEISEKSEIFDDQFSVERPDGSNFTLKIRSTKLEDSAMYFCASSRGVLSNQPQYFGPGTRLLVL.

In its sample, this clonotype was seen many times. V and J are TRBV5-1 and TRBJ1-2, with D possibly matching TRBD1 (6 bases). V lost 1 base and J lost 2, with 15 bases in between. Germline CDR1 and CDR2: SGHRS and YFSETQ. The CDR3 length is 16 residues. The DNA of the CDR3 is TGCGCCAGCAGCTTGCCCAGGGGACGAAACAACTATGGCTACACCTTC. Its translation is CASSLPRGRNNYGYTF.